This T cell receptor (beta chain) emerged from a study of memory CD4+ T cells and cytomegalovirus serostatus. At the level of the study: Healthy Belgian adult donors included fewer than 10 CMV-positive and 24 CMV-negative people.

Profiled with immunoSEQ multiplex PCR; TCRdb holds only in-frame clones, not every one. Among about 40,000 clones listed, around 79% were seen once. Single viable CD3+CD4+CD8-CD45RO+ cells were sorted as the memory CD4+ T cells. Total CD4+ T cells were enriched by CD4 positive selection. Germline assignment: CDR1 SGHDN and CDR2 FVKESK. Between the trimmed V and J ends, which lost 3 bases and 14 bases, there was a span of 31 bases. The CDR3 sequence is 17 residues long. The receptor's source is an adult in good health and CMV-seronegative. The gene calls are TRBV14 and TRBJ1-2; D call uncertain. Sequences were obtained from memory CD4+ T cells from blood. The CDR3 bases are TGTGCCAGCAGCCATTTTTCCCGGAGGTTGGCGGGTTTCGGATTGACCTTC. Protein sequence: CASSHFSRRLAGFGLTF.